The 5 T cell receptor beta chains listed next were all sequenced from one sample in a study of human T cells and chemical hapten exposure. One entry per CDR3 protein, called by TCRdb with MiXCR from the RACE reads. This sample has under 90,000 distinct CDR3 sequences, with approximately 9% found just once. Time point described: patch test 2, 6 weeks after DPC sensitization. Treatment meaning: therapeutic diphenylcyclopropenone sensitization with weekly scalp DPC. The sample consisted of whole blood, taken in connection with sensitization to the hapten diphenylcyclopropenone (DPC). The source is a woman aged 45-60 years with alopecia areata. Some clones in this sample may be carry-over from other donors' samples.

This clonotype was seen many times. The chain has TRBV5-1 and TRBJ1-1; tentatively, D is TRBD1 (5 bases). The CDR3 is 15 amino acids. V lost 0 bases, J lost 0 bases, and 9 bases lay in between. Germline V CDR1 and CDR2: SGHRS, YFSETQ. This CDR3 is CASSLGGFLNTEAFF. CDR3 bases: TGCGCCAGCAGCTTGGGGGGCTTTCTGAACACTGAAGCTTTCTTT.

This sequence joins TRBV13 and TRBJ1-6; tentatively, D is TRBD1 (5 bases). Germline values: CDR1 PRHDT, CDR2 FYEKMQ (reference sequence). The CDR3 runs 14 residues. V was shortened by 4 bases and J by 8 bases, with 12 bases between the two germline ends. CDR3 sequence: CASSYSGTDSPLHF. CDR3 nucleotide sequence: TGTGCCAGCAGCTACTCCGGGACTGATTCACCCCTCCACTTT.

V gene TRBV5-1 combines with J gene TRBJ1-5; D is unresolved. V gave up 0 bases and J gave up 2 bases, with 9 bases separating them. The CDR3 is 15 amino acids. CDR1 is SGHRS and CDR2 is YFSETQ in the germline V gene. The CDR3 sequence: CASSLEPGGNQPQHF. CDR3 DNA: TGCGCCAGCAGCTTGGAGCCCGGGGGCAATCAGCCCCAGCATTTT.

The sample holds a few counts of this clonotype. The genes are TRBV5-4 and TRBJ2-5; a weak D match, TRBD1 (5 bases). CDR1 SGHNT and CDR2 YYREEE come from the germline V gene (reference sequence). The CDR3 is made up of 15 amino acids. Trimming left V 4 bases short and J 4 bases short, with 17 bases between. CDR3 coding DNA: TGTGCCAGCAGCCTAGATGGGGCGGAAGCAGAGACCCAGTACTTC. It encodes CASSLDGAEAETQYF.

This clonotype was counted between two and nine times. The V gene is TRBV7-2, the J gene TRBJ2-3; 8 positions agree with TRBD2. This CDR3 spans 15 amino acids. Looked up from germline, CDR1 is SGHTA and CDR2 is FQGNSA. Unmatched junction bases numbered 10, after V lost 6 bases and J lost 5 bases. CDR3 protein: CASSQQGGRRDTQYF. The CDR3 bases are TGTGCCAGCAGTCAACAGGGCGGGAGGAGAGATACGCAGTATTTT.